This T cell receptor (beta chain) came from a study of lymphopenia after photon versus proton radiotherapy. V lost 7 bases and J lost 4, with 13 bases in between. The V gene's germline CDR1 is MNHNS and CDR2 SASEGT. This CDR3 spans 13 amino acids. The study, taken as a whole, reports: In patients who died, overall survival fell as post-nadir TCR diversity dropped more.

A note on this clone: Antigen specificity is unknown.

Method: immunoSEQ multiplex PCR; TCRdb's copy keeps in-frame clones and lacks some. This table has some 70,000 clones, 87% appearing once. This clonotype was sampled from an elderly man with esophageal cancer. This chain links TRBV6-1 with TRBJ1-2; no firm D call. The specimen comprised peripheral blood, sampled from a patient treated with proton-based radiotherapy. CDR3 region: CASIPGTAYGYTF. DNA of the CDR3: TGTGCCAGCATCCCAGGAACAGCCTATGGCTACACCTTC.